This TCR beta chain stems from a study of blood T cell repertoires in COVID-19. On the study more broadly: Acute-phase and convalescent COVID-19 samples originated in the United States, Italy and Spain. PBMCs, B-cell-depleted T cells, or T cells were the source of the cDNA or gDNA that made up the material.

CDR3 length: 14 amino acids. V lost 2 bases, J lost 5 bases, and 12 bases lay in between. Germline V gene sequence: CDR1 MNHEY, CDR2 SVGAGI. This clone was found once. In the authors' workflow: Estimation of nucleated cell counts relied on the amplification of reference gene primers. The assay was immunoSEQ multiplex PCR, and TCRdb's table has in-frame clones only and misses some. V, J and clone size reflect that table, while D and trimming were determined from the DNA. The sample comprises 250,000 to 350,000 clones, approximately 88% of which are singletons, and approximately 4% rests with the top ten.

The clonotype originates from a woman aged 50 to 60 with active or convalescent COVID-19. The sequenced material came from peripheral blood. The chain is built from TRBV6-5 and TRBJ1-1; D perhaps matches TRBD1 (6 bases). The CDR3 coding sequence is TGTGCCAGCAGTTACGACAGGTGGGGGACTGAAGCTTTCTTT. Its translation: CASSYDRWGTEAFF.